This TCR beta chain was sequenced during a study of T-cell reconstitution after alpha-beta-depleted transplantation in children. Preparation of the TCRbeta library involved a method that used unique molecular identifiers. TCRdb fed the PCR reads into MiXCR, producing one record per CDR3 protein. The table shows some 500,000 distinct CDR3 sequences, with approximately 20% occurring only once. This clonotype was detected only a few times. V was clipped by 5 bases and J by 0 bases, with 20 bases between them. Germline V lookup: CDR1 LNHDA, CDR2 SQIVND (reference sequence). This CDR3 contains 18 residues.

Sequences were derived from PBMCs from the stem cell graft donor, sampled from the stem cell graft. This sequence originates from a human donor who donated a stem cell graft to a child with acute lymphoblastic leukemia. V is TRBV19 and J is TRBJ2-4; TRBD2 might be the D (6 bases). Here the CDR3 DNA reads TGTGCCAGTAGTCGCTGGGGGGACCCCGGAGGAGCCAAAAACATTCAGTACTTC. It specifies CASSRWGDPGGAKNIQYF.